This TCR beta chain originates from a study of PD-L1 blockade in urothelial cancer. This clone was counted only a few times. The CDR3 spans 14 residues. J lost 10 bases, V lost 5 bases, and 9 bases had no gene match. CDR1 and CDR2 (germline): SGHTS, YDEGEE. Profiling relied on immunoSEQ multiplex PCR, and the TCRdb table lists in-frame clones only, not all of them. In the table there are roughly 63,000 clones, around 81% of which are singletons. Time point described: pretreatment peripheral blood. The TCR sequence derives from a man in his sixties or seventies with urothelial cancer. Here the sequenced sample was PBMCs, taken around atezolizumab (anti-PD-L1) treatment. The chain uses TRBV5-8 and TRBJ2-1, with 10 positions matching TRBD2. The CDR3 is CASRSLAGVKEQFF. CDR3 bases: TGTGCCAGCAGATCTCTAGCGGGAGTTAAGGAGCAGTTCTTC.